Each of the 10 T cell receptor beta chains below was sequenced from the same sample in a study of response to subunit inactivated influenza vaccine. Each CDR3 protein gets one entry after TCRdb re-called the RT-PCR reads with MiXCR. The table has fewer than 600,000 distinct CDR3 sequences, around 7.7% seen once. This sample comprised PBMCs from blood, obtained roughly 24 months after vaccination. The receptors originated from a man between 50 and 75 years old who received an inactivated influenza vaccine.

This clonotype was seen only a few times. The chain links TRBV7-8 to TRBJ2-1; 9 bases line up with TRBD1. Per the germline V gene, CDR1 is SGHVS and CDR2 is FQNEAQ. The junction had 5 bases not matched to a gene; V was cut back by 5 bases and J by 0 bases. This CDR3 has 16 amino acids. The CDR3 region has the DNA TGTGCCAGCAGCCTCACAGGGGGCTTCTCCTACAATGAGCAGTTCTTC. Translating gives CASSLTGGFSYNEQFF.

This clonotype has at least ten counts. The V call is TRBV5-1, the J call TRBJ2-1; TRBD2 matches at 12 bases. The CDR3 is made up of 15 amino acids. J lost 4 bases, V lost 4 bases, and 3 bases had no gene match. CDR1 is SGHRS, CDR2 YFSETQ, per germline. CDR3 in DNA: TGCGCCAGCAGCCAACTAGCGGGGGGTTACAATGAGCAGTTCTTC. Its translation: CASSQLAGGYNEQFF.

This chain joins TRBV6-5 and TRBJ1-2; no firm D call. Deletions cut 2 bases from V and 4 bases from J, with 8 bases between. The CDR3 has 13 amino acids. The germline V gene encodes CDR1 MNHEY and CDR2 SVGAGI. CDR3 in DNA: TGTGCCAGCAGTTACCGGCGAGGCTATGGCTACACCTTC. Translated: CASSYRRGYGYTF.

This chain joins TRBV5-1 and TRBJ2-3, with 7 positions matching TRBD2. Germline loops: CDR1 SGHRS, CDR2 YFSETQ. The CDR3 covers 14 residues. Trimming removed 4 bases from V and 2 bases from J; junction bases left unmatched: 4. Here the CDR3 DNA reads TGCGCCAGCAGCGGGACTAACCCCACAGATACGCAGTATTTT. Its protein product is CASSGTNPTDTQYF. The full variable domain, with the rest looked up from reference TRBV5-1 and TRBJ2-3, is KAGVTQTPRYLIKTRGQQVTLSCSPISGHRSVSWYQQTPGQGLQFLFEYFSETQRNKGNFPGRFSGRQFSNSRSEMNVSTLELGDSALYLCASSGTNPTDTQYFGPGTRLTVL.

V gene TRBV20-1 combines with J gene TRBJ2-3; D possibly corresponds to TRBD1 (6 bases). From germline, CDR1 is DFQATT and CDR2 SNEGSKA (reference sequence). V lost 0 bases to trimming and J lost 1 base, with 17 bases between them. This CDR3 comprises 17 residues. CDR3 nucleotides: TGCAGTGCTAGAGAGCTGATGGGGGACACCCGCACAGATACGCAGTATTTT. Amino acids: CSARELMGDTRTDTQYF.

The V call is TRBV12-3 or TRBV12-4, the J call TRBJ1-2, with a possible D match to TRBD1 (5 bases). Trimming cost V 5 bases and J 8 bases, with 18 bases left between them. The CDR3 contains 14 residues. The CDR3 DNA reads as TGTGCCAGCAGTGAGGTCATCGGGGCGAAAGGCTACACCTTC. Amino acids: CASSEVIGAKGYTF.

This clonotype was detected a few times. V gene TRBV10-2 combines with J gene TRBJ2-7; D call uncertain. This CDR3 has 13 amino acids. With 8 bases removed from V and 2 bases from J, the gap between germline ends came to 13 bases. Germline V gene sequence: CDR1 WSHSY, CDR2 SAAADI. CDR3 sequence: CASPSVAPYEQYF. CDR3 sequence (DNA): TGCGCCAGCCCCTCGGTAGCTCCCTACGAGCAGTACTTC.

This clonotype occurred many times. This chain joins TRBV29-1 and TRBJ2-3; D gene uncertain. The CDR3 has 14 residues. The V end lost 4 bases, the J end lost 2 bases, and 13 bases lay between the germline ends. The germline CDR1 and CDR2 sequences are SQVTM and ANQGSEA. The CDR3 sequence is CSVGWGNPTDTQYF. CDR3 DNA: TGCAGCGTTGGATGGGGAAACCCCACAGATACGCAGTATTTT.

This clonotype was counted only a few times. The chain links TRBV29-1 to TRBJ2-5, with D maybe TRBD1 (5 bases). This CDR3 has 13 residues. Trimming cost V 7 bases and J 4 bases, with 16 bases left between them. Germline V gene lookup returns CDR1 SQVTM and CDR2 ANQGSEA. The DNA of the CDR3 is TGCAGCGCCGACCTAGACAGTACAGAGACCCAGTACTTC. Translated: CSADLDSTETQYF. Together with reference TRBV29-1 and TRBJ2-5, the CDR3 gives the full variable domain: SAVISQKPSRDICQRGTSLTIQCQVDSQVTMMFWYRQQPGQSLTLIATANQGSEATYESGFVIDKFPISRPNLTFSTLTVSNMSPEDSSIYLCSADLDSTETQYFGPGTRLLVL.

This clonotype was recorded many times. The chain employs TRBV6-1 and TRBJ2-3; possible D gene TRBD1, 5 bases. Trimming left V 6 bases short and J 0 bases short, with 13 bases between. Germline values: CDR1 MNHNS, CDR2 SASEGT. The CDR3 has 15 amino acids. The CDR3 coding sequence is TGTGCCAGCAGACAGCTCGACAGAAGCACAGATACGCAGTATTTT. Its translation is CASRQLDRSTDTQYF.